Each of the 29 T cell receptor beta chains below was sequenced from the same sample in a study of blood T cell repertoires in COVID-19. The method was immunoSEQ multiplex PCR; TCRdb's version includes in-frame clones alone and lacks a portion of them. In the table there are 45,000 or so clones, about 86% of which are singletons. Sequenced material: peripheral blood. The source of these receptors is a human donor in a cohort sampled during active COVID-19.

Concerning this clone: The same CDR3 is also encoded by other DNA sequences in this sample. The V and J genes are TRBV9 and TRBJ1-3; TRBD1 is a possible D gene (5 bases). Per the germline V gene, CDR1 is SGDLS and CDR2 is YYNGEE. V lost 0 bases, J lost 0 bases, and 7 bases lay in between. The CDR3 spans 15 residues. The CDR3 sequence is CASSVGGVSGNTIYF. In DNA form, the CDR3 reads TGTGCCAGCAGCGTAGGGGGGGTCTCTGGAAACACCATATATTTT.

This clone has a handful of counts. CDR3: CAISESSGSETQYF. Here the CDR3 DNA reads TGTGCCATCAGTGAGTCGTCAGGGTCAGAGACCCAGTACTTC. The chain carries TRBV10-3 and TRBJ2-5; D may be TRBD1 (5 bases). V dropped 0 bases and J dropped 4 bases, with 9 bases sitting between them. CDR3 length: 14 amino acids. The V gene's germline CDR1 is ENHRY and CDR2 SYGVKD.

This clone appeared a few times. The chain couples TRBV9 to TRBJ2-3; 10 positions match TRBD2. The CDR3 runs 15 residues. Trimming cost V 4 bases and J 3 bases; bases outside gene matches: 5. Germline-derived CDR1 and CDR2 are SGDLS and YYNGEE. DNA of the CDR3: TGTGCCAGCAGCTACAGCGGGGGGGGGACAGATACGCAGTATTTT. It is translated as CASSYSGGGTDTQYF.

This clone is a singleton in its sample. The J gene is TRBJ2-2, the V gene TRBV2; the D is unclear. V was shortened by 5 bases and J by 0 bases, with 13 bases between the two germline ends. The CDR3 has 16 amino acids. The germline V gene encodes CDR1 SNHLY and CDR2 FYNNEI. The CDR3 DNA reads TGTGCCAGCAGTACTATGGCCGTCGCGAACACCGGGGAGCTGTTTTTT. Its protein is CASSTMAVANTGELFF.

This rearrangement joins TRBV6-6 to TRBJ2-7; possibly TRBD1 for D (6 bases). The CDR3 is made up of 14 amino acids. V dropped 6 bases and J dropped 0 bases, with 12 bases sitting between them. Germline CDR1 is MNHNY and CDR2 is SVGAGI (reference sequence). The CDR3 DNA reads TGTGCCAGCAGCCATGACAGGAGCTCCTACGAGCAGTACTTC. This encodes CASSHDRSSYEQYF.

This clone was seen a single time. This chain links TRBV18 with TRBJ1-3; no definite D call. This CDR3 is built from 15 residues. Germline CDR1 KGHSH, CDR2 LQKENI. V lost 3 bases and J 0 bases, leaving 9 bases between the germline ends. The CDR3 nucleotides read TGTGCCAGCTCACCTGAACAGCCCTCTGGAAACACCATATATTTT. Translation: CASSPEQPSGNTIYF.

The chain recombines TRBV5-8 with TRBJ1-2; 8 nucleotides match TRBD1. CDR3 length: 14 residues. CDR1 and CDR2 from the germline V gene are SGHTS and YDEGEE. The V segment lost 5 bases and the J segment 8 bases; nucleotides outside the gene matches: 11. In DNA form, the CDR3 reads TGTGCCAGCAGTTTTACCTGGACAGGGAAAGGCTACACCTTC. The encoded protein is CASSFTWTGKGYTF.

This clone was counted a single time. The CDR3 here is CASTPPGLGVNIQYF. CDR3 DNA sequence: TGTGCCAGCACCCCTCCGGGACTAGGTGTGAACATTCAGTACTTC. The chain is built from TRBV28 and TRBJ2-4; 8 nucleotides agree with TRBD2. CDR1 MDHEN and CDR2 SYDVKM come from the germline V gene. J was trimmed by 7 bases and V by 7 bases; bases with no gene match: 12. The CDR3 runs to 15 residues.

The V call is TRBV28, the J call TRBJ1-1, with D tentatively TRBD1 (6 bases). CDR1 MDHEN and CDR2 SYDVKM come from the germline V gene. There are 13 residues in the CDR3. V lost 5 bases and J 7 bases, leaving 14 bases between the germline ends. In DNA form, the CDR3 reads TGTGCCAGCAGTACAATTCAGGGGAATGAAGCTTTCTTT. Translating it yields CASSTIQGNEAFF.

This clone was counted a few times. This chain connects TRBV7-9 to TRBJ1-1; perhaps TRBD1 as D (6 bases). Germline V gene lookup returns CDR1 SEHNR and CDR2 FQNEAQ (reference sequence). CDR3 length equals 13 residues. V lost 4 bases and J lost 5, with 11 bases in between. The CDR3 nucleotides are TGTGCCAGCAGCTCTAACAGGGAAACTGAAGCTTTCTTT. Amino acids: CASSSNRETEAFF.

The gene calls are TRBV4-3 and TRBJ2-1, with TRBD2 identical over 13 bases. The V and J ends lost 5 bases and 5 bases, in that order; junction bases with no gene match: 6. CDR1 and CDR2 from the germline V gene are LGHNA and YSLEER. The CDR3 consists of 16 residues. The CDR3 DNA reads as TGCGCCAGCAGCTACCGACTAGCGGGGGGTGACAATGAGCAGTTCTTC. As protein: CASSYRLAGGDNEQFF.

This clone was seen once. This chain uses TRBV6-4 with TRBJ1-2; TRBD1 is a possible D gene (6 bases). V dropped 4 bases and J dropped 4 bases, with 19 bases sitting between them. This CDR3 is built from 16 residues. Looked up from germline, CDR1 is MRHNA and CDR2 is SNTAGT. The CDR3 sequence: CASSARRDIFCYGYTF. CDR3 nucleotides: TGTGCCAGCAGTGCCCGCCGGGACATCTTTTGCTATGGCTACACCTTC.

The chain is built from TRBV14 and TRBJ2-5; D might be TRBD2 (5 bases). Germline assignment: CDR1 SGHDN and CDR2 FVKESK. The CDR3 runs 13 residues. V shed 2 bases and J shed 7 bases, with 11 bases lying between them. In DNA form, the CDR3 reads TGTGCCAGCAGCCAACCGGGGTGGGGGACCCAGTACTTC. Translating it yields CASSQPGWGTQYF. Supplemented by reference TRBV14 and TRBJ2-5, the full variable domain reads EAGVTQFPSHSVIEKGQTVTLRCDPISGHDNLYWYRRVMGKEIKFLLHFVKESKQDESGMPNNRFLAERTGGTYSTLKVQPAELEDSGVYFCASSQPGWGTQYFGPGTRLLVL.

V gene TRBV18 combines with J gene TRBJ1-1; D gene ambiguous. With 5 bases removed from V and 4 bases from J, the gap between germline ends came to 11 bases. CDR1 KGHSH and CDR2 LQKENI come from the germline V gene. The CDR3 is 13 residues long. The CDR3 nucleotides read TGTGCCAGCTCAGGGGAGTGGGGCACTGAAGCTTTCTTT. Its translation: CASSGEWGTEAFF. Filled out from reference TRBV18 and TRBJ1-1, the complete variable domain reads NAGVMQNPRHLVRRRGQEARLRCSPMKGHSHVYWYRQLPEEGLKFMVYLQKENIIDESGMPKERFSAEFPKEGPSILRIQQVVRGDSAAYFCASSGEWGTEAFFGQGTRLTVV.

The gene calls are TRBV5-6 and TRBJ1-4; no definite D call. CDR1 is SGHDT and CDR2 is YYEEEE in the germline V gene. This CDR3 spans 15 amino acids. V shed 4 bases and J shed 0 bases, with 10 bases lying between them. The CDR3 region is CASSRTRTTNEKLFF. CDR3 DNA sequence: TGTGCCAGCAGCCGGACTCGGACAACTAATGAAAAACTGTTTTTT. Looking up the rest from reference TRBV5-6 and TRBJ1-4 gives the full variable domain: DAGVTQSPTHLIKTRGQQVTLRCSPKSGHDTVSWYQQALGQGPQFIFQYYEEEERQRGNFPDRFSGHQFPNYSSELNVNALLLGDSALYLCASSRTRTTNEKLFFGSGTQLSVL.

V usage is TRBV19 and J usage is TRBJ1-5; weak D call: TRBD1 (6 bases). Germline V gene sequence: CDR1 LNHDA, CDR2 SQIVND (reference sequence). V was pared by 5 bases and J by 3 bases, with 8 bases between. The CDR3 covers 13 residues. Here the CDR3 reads CASSPGHNQPQHF. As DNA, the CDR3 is TGTGCCAGTAGTCCGGGACACAATCAGCCCCAGCATTTT.

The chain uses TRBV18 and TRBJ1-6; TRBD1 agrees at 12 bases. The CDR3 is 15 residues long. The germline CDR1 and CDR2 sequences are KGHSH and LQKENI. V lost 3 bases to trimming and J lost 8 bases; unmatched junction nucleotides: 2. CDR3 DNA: TGTGCCAGCTCACCGGGACAGGGGGCAGATTCACCCCTCCACTTT. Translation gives CASSPGQGADSPLHF.

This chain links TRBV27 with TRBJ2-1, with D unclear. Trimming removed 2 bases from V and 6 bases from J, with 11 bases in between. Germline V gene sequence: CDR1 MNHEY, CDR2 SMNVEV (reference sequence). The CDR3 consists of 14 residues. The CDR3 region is CASSLGAVRNEQFF. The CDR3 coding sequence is TGTGCCAGCAGTTTAGGTGCGGTCCGCAATGAGCAGTTCTTC.

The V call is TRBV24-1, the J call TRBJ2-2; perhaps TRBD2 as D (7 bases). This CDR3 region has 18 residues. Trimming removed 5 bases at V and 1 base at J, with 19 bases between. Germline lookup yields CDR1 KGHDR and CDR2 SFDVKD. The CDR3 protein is CATSGRLGGGQNTGELFF. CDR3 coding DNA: TGTGCCACCAGTGGAAGGTTGGGCGGGGGACAGAACACCGGGGAGCTGTTTTTT.

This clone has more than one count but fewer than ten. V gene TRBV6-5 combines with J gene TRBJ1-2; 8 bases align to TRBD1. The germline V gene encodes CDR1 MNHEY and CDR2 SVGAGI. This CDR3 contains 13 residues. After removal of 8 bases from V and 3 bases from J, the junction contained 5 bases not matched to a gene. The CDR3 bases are TGTGCCAGCCAGGGGGCCTCGTACTATGGCTACACCTTC. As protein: CASQGASYYGYTF.

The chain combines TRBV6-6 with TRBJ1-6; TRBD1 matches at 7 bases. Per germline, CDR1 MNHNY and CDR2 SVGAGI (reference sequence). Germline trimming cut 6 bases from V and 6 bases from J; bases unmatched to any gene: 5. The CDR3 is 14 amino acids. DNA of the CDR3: TGTGCCAGCAGACCCGGGACAGCTAATTCACCCCTCCACTTT. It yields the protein CASRPGTANSPLHF.

The CDR3 DNA follows: TGCGCCAGCAGCGAGGGACAGGGGTCTAGCACAGATACGCAGTATTTT. This gives the protein CASSEGQGSSTDTQYF. The chain carries TRBV5-1 and TRBJ2-3; TRBD1 matches 10 bases. Germline V gene sequence: CDR1 SGHRS, CDR2 YFSETQ. The ends lost 4 bases at V and 0 bases at J; junction bases unmatched: 5. This CDR3 contains 16 residues.

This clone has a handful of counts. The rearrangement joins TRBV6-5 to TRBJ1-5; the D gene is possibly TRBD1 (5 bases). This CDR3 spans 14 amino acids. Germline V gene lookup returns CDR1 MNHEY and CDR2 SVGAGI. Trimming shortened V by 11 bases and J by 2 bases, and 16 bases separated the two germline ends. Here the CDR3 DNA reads TGTGCCGGAGCTCGACAGCTGGGCAATCAGCCCCAGCATTTT. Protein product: CAGARQLGNQPQHF.

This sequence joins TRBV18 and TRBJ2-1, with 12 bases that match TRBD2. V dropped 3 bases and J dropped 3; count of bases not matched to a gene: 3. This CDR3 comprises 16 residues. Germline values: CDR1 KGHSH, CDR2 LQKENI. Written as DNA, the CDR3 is TGTGCCAGCTCACCCGGACTAGCGGGGTACTACAATGAGCAGTTCTTC. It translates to CASSPGLAGYYNEQFF.

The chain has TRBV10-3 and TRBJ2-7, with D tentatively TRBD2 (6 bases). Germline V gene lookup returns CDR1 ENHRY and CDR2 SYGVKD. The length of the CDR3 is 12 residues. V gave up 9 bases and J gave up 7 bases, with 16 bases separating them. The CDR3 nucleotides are TGTGCCATAAACCCCCGGGGGACGGAGCAGTACGTC. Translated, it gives CAINPRGTEQYV.

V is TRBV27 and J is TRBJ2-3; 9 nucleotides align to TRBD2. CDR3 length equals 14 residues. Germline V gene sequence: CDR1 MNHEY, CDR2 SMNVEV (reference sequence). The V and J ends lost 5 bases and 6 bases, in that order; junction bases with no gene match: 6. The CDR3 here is CASSLGLARDTQYF. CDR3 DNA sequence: TGTGCCAGCAGTCTAGGACTAGCGAGGGATACGCAGTATTTT.

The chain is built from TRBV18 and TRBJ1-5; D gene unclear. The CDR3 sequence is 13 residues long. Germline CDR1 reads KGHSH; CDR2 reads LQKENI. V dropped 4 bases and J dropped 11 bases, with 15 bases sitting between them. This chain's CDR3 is CASSRDPQVAQHF. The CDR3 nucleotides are TGTGCCAGCTCACGTGACCCTCAGGTTGCCCAGCATTTT.

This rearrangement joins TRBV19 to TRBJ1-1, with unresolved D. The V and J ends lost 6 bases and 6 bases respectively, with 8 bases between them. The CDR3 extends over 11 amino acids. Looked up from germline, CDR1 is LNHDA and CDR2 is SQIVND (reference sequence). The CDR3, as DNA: TGTGCCAGTAGAGCAGGTCCTGAAGCTTTCTTT. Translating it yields CASRAGPEAFF.

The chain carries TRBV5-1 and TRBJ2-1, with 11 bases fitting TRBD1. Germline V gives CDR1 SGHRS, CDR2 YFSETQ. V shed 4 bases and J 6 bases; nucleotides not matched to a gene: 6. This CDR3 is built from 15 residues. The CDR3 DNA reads TGCGCCAGCAGCCCAAGGACAGGGGGCTTCAATGAGCAGTTCTTC. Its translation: CASSPRTGGFNEQFF. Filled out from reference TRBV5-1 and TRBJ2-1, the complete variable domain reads KAGVTQTPRYLIKTRGQQVTLSCSPISGHRSVSWYQQTPGQGLQFLFEYFSETQRNKGNFPGRFSGRQFSNSRSEMNVSTLELGDSALYLCASSPRTGGFNEQFFGPGTRLTVL.